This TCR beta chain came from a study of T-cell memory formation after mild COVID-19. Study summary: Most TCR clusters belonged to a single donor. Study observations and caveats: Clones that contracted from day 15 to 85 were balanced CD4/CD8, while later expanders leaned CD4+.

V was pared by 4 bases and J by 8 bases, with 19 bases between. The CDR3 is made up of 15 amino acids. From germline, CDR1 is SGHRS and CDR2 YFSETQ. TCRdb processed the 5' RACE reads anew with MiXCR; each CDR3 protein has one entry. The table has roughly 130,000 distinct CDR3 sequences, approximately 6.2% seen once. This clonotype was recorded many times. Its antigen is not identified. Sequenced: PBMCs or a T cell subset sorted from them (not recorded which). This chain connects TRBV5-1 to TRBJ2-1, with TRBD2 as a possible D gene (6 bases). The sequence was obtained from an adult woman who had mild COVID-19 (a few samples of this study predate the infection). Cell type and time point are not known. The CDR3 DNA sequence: TGCGCCAGCAGCGCCGTGGTAGCGGCTAAGGATGAGCAGTTCTTC. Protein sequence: CASSAVVAAKDEQFF.